The 7 T cell receptor beta chains presented below share a single source sample, sequenced in a study of molecular identifiers for immune sequencing clone quantification. TCRdb recomputed calls from the PCR reads with MiXCR, one row per CDR3 protein. The data show 7,000 to 8,000 distinct CDR3 sequences, about 30% seen once. The specimen sequenced was naive CD8+ T cells from blood, with Jurkat cell RNA spiked in. Described subset: FACS-sorted CD8+CD4-CCR7+CD45RA+ naive T cells. These receptors came from a human donor in good health. Some libraries in this study had Jurkat cell RNA spiked in.

This clonotype was found a few times. This chain joins TRBV4-3 and TRBJ2-1; 11 bases fit TRBD2. The CDR3 covers 15 residues. V shed 5 bases, J shed 4 bases, and the junction held 4 bases outside the gene matches. Germline-derived CDR1 and CDR2 are LGHNA and YSLEER. The CDR3 is CASSWRLAGYNEQFF. The CDR3 DNA reads TGCGCCAGCAGCTGGCGACTAGCGGGATACAATGAGCAGTTCTTC.

Remarks on this clonotype: In this CDR3 the conserved last residue, phenylalanine or tryptophan, is missing, so a read error is likely. The DNA is left out, because the CDR3 cannot be placed on it with certainty; the CDR3 is given as TCRdb lists it. The chain combines TRBV7-4 with TRBJ2-1. The germline gives CDR1 SGHVT, CDR2 SQSDAQ. A total of 15 residues make up the CDR3, ends included. This CDR3 reads CASSLGVLSYNERFL.

The chain joins TRBV5-1 to TRBJ1-4; D is uncertain. Germline CDR1 and CDR2: SGHRS and YFSETQ. The ends were cut back, 0 bases at V and 8 bases at J, with 8 bases in the middle. This CDR3 has 13 amino acids. CDR3: CASSLVSNEKLFF. DNA for the CDR3: TGCGCCAGCAGCTTGGTCAGTAACGAAAAACTGTTTTTT.

This clonotype has more than one count but fewer than ten. The rearrangement joins TRBV10-3 to TRBJ2-7; TRBD1 matches 10 bases. The germline gives CDR1 ENHRY, CDR2 SYGVKD. The CDR3 has 15 amino acids. With V trimmed by 0 bases and J by 5 bases, 4 bases remained unmatched. DNA for the CDR3: TGTGCCATCAGTGAGTCCTGGGACAGGGGCGACGAGCAGTACTTC. Amino acid sequence: CAISESWDRGDEQYF.

Of note for this clonotype: One end of the junction is discordant with germline, which a read error may explain. This sequence joins TRBV20-1 and TRBJ2-7, with D possibly TRBD1 on 6 matching bases. Germline values: CDR1 DFQATT, CDR2 SNEGSKA (reference sequence). The CDR3 consists of 12 residues. The CDR3 reads CSAAQGGYGQYF. The DNA of the CDR3 is TGCAGTGCGGCACAGGGCGGCTACGGGCAGTACTTC.

The chain combines TRBV4-1 with TRBJ2-1, with TRBD2 matching 11 bases. Germline CDR1 and CDR2: MGHRA and YSYEKL. The V segment lost 3 bases and the J segment 9 bases; nucleotides outside the gene matches: 10. This CDR3 has 16 amino acids. As DNA, the CDR3 is TGCGCCAGCAGCCATGTATTTCTAGCGGGAGGTGTTGAGCAGTTCTTC. Its protein product is CASSHVFLAGGVEQFF.

By its share, this clonotype is medium-sized (0.01 to 0.1%). The chain employs TRBV9 and TRBJ2-3; no firm D call. The CDR3 covers 15 residues. The germline V gene encodes CDR1 SGDLS and CDR2 YYNGEE. Trimming cost V 0 bases and J 1 base, with 9 bases left between them. This CDR3 is CASSVEVGGTDTQYF. The CDR3 DNA reads TGTGCCAGCAGCGTAGAGGTAGGCGGCACAGATACGCAGTATTTT. Combining the CDR3 with reference TRBV9 and TRBJ2-3 gives the whole variable domain DSGVTQTPKHLITATGQRVTLRCSPRSGDLSVYWYQQSLDQGLQFLIQYYNGEERAKGNILERFSAQQFPDLHSELNLSSLELGDSALYFCASSVEVGGTDTQYFGPGTRLTVL.